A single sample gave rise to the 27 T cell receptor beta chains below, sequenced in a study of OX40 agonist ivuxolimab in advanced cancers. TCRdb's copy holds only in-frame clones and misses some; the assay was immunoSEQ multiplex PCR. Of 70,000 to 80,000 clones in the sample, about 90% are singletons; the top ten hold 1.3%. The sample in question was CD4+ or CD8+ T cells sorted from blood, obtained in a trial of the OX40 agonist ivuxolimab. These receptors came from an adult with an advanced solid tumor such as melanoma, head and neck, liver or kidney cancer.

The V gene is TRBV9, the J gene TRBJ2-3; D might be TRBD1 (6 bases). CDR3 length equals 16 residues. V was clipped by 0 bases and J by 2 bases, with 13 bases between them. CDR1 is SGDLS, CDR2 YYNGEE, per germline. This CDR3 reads CASSVVGQGLTDTQYF. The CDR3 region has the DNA TGTGCCAGCAGCGTAGTAGGGCAGGGGCTCACAGATACGCAGTATTTT. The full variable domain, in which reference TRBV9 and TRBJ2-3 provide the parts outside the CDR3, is DSGVTQTPKHLITATGQRVTLRCSPRSGDLSVYWYQQSLDQGLQFLIQYYNGEERAKGNILERFSAQQFPDLHSELNLSSLELGDSALYFCASSVVGQGLTDTQYFGPGTRLTVL.

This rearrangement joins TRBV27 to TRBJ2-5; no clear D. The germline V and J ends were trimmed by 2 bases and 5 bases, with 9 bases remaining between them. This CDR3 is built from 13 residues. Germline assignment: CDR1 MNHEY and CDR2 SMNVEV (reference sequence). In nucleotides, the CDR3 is TGTGCCAGCAGTTTAAGTCTGGGGGAGACCCAGTACTTC. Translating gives CASSLSLGETQYF.

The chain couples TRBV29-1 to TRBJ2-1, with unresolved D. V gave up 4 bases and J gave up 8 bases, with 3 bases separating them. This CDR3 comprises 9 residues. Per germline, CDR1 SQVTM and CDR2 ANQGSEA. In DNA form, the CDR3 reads TGCAGCGTTGGGGATGAGCAGTTCTTC. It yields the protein CSVGDEQFF.

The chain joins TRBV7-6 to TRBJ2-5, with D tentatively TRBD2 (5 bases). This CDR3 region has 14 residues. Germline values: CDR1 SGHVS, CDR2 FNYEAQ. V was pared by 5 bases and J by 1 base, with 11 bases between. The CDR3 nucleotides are TGTGCCAGCAGCCTCGGACTCCTCCAAGAGACCCAGTACTTC. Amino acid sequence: CASSLGLLQETQYF. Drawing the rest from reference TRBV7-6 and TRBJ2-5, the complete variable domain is GAGVSQSPRYKVTKRGQDVALRCDPISGHVSLYWYRQALGQGPEFLTYFNYEAQQDKSGLPNDRFSAERPEGSISTLTIQRTEQRDSAMYRCASSLGLLQETQYFGPGTRLLVL.

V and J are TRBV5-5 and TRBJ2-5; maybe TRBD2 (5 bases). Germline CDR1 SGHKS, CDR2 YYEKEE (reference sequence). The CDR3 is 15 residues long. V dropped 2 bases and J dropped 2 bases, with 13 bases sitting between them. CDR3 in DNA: TGTGCCAGCAGCTTAGCGAGAGGGCATCAAGAGACCCAGTACTTC. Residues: CASSLARGHQETQYF.

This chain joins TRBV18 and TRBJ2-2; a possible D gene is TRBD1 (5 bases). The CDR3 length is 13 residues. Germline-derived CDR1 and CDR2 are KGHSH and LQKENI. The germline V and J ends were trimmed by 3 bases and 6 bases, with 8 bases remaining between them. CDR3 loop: CASSPIRAGELFF. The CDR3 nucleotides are TGTGCCAGCTCACCTATCAGGGCCGGGGAGCTGTTTTTT.

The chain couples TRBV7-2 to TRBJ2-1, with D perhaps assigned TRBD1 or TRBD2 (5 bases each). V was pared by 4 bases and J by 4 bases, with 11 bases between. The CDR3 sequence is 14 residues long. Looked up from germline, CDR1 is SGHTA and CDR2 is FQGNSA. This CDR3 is CASSSNGAYNEQFF. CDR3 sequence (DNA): TGTGCCAGCAGCTCGAACGGGGCGTACAATGAGCAGTTCTTC.

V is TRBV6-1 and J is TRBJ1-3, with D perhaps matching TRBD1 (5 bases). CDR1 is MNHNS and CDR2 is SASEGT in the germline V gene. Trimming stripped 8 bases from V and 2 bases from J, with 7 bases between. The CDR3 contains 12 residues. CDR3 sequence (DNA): TGTGCCAGCCGGGGGGCTGGAAACACCATATATTTT. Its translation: CASRGAGNTIYF.

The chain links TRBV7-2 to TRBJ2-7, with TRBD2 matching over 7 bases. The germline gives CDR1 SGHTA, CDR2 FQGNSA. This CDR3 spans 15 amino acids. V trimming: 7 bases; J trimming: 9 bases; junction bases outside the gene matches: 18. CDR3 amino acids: CASTPGLPSGFMQYF. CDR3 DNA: TGTGCCAGCACCCCAGGTTTGCCTAGCGGATTCATGCAGTACTTC. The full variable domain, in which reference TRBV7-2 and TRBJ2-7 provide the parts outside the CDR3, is GAGVSQSPSNKVTEKGKDVELRCDPISGHTALYWYRQSLGQGLEFLIYFQGNSAPDKSGLPSDRFSAERTGGSVSTLTIQRTQQEDSAVYLCASTPGLPSGFMQYFGPGTRLTVT.

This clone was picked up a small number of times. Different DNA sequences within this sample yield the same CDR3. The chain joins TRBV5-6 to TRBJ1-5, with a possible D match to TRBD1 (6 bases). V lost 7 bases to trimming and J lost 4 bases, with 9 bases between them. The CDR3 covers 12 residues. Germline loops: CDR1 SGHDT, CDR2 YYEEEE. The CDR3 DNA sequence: TGTGCCAGCCAAAGGGGGAATCAGCCCCAGCATTTT. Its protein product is CASQRGNQPQHF.

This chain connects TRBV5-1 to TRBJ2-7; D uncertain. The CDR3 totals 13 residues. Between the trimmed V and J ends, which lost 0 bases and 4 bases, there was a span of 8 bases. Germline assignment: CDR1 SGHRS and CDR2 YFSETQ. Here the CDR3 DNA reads TGCGCCAGCAGCTTGGCCGATGGATACGAGCAGTACTTC. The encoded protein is CASSLADGYEQYF.

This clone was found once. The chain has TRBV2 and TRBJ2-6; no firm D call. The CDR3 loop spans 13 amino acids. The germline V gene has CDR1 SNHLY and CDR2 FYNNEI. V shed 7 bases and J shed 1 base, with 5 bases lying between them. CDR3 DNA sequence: TGTGCCAGCACACCATCTGGGGCCAACGTCCTGACTTTC. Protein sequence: CASTPSGANVLTF. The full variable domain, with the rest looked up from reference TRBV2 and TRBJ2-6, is EPEVTQTPSHQVTQMGQEVILRCVPISNHLYFYWYRQILGQKVEFLVSFYNNEISEKSEIFDDQFSVERPDGSNFTLKIRSTKLEDSAMYFCASTPSGANVLTFGAGSRLTVL.

The CDR3 nucleotides are TGTGCCAGCAGCTTAGAACACAGGGGAGATACGCAGTATTTT. It translates to CASSLEHRGDTQYF. The chain has TRBV7-8 and TRBJ2-3; 7 bases agree with TRBD1. With V trimmed by 1 base and J by 5 bases, 3 bases remained unmatched. CDR1 is SGHVS and CDR2 is FQNEAQ in the germline V gene. The CDR3 spans 14 residues.

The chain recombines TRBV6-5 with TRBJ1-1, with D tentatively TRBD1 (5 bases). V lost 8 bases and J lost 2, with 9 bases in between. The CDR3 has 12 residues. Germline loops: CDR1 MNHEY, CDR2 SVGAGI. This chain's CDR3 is CASRGGNTEAFF. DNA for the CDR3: TGTGCCAGCCGGGGGGGTAACACTGAAGCTTTCTTT.

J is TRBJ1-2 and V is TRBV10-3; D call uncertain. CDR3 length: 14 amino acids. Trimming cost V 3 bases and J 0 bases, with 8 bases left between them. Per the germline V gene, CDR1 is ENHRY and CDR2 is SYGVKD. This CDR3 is CAISERTPNYGYTF. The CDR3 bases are TGTGCCATCAGTGAAAGGACTCCTAACTATGGCTACACCTTC.

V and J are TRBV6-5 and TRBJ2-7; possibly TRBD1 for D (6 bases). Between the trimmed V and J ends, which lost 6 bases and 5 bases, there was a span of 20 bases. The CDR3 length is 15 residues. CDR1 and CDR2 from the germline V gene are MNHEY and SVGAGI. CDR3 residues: CASSPGHGSGDEQYF. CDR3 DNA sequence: TGTGCCAGCAGCCCGGGACACGGTTCCGGAGACGAGCAGTACTTC.

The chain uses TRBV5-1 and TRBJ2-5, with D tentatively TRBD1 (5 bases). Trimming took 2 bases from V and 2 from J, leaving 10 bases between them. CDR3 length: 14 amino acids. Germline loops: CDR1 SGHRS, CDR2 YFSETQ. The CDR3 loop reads CASSFGAAQETQYF. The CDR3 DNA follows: TGCGCCAGCAGCTTTGGGGCGGCGCAAGAGACCCAGTACTTC.

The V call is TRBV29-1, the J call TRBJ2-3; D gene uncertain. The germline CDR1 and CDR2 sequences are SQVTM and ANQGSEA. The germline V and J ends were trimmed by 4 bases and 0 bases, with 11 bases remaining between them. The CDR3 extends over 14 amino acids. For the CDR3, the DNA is TGCAGCGTTGTACCGTTTACTAGCACAGATACGCAGTATTTT. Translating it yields CSVVPFTSTDTQYF.

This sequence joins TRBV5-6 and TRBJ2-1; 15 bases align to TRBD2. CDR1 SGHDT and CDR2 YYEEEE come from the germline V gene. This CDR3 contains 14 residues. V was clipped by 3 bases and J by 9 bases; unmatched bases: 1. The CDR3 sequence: CASSWGLAGGEQFF. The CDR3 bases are TGTGCCAGCAGCTGGGGACTAGCGGGAGGTGAGCAGTTCTTC.

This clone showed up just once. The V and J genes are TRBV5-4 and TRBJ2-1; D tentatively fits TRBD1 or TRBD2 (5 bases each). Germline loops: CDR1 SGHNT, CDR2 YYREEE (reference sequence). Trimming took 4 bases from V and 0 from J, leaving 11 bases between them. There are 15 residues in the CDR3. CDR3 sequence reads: CASSRDGVSYNEQFF. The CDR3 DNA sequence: TGTGCCAGCAGCCGGGACGGGGTCTCCTACAATGAGCAGTTCTTC.

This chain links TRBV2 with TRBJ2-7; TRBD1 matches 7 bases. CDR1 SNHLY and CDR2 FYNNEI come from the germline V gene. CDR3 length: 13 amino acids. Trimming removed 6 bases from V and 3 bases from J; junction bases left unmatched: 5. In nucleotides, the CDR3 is TGTGCCAGCAGCAAGACAGGGATCTACGAGCAGTACTTC. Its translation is CASSKTGIYEQYF.

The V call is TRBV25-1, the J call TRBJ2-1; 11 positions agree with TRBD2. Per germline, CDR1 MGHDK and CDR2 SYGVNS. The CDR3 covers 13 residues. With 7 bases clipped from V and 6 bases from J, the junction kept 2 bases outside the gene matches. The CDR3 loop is CASILAGGNEQFF. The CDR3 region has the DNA TGTGCCAGCATCCTAGCGGGGGGCAATGAGCAGTTCTTC.

The CDR3 region has the DNA TGTGCCAGCAGCTTGGTTGACGGGGGGGCCGCCGAGCAGTACTTC. Translated, it gives CASSLVDGGAAEQYF. V gene TRBV5-6 combines with J gene TRBJ2-7, with 8 bases aligning to TRBD2. CDR1 and CDR2 (germline): SGHDT, YYEEEE. The CDR3 spans 15 residues. V lost 0 bases to trimming and J lost 6 bases; unmatched junction nucleotides: 8. The variable domain in full, completed from reference TRBV5-6 and TRBJ2-7, reads DAGVTQSPTHLIKTRGQQVTLRCSPKSGHDTVSWYQQALGQGPQFIFQYYEEEERQRGNFPDRFSGHQFPNYSSELNVNALLLGDSALYLCASSLVDGGAAEQYFGPGTRLTVT.

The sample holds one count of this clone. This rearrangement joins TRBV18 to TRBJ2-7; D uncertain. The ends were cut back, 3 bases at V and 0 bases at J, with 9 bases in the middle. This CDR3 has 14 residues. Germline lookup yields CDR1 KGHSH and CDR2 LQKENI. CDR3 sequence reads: CASSPFGSSYEQYF. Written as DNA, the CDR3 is TGTGCCAGCTCACCTTTTGGGTCCTCCTACGAGCAGTACTTC.

CDR3 nucleotides: TGCGCCAGCAGCTCTTCCGGGACAGGGGGCGAGCAGTACTTC. This codes for CASSSSGTGGEQYF. The J gene is TRBJ2-7, the V gene TRBV5-1; 11 nucleotides align to TRBD1. CDR3 length: 14 residues. V lost 3 bases to trimming and J lost 6 bases; unmatched junction nucleotides: 5. CDR1 SGHRS and CDR2 YFSETQ come from the germline V gene.

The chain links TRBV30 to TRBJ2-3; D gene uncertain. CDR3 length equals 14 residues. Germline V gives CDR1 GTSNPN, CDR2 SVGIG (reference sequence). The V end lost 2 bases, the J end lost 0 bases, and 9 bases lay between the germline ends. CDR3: CAWSLSTSTDTQYF. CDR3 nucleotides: TGTGCCTGGAGTCTTTCCACTAGCACAGATACGCAGTATTTT.

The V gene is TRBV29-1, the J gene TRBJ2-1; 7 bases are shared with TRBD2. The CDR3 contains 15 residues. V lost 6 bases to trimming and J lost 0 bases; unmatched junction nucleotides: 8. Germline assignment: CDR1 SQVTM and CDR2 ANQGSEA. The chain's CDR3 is CSVDFSSGSYNEQFF. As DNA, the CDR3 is TGCAGCGTGGACTTTTCTAGCGGCTCCTACAATGAGCAGTTCTTC.